The 5 T cell receptor beta chains in this list originate from one sample, sequenced in a study of blood T cell repertoires in COVID-19. Profiling relied on immunoSEQ multiplex PCR, and the TCRdb table lists in-frame clones only, not all of them. The sample contains some 210,000 clones, under 90% of which appear only once. Sequencing was done on a sample of PBMCs or T cells enriched from blood (not recorded which). Receptor source: a woman aged 50 to 60 with acute COVID-19.

V usage is TRBV10-3 and J usage is TRBJ2-5; D is perhaps TRBD1 (5 bases). The CDR3 loop spans 16 amino acids. Trimming left V 3 bases short and J 0 bases short, with 14 bases between. Germline V gene data show CDR1 as ENHRY and CDR2 as SYGVKD. The CDR3 nucleotides read TGTGCCATCAGTGATATTGCTAGGGGTCACCAAGAGACCCAGTACTTC. Amino acid sequence: CAISDIARGHQETQYF.

V usage is TRBV11-3 and J usage is TRBJ1-2; 7 bases agree with TRBD1. Unmatched junction bases numbered 5, after V lost 1 base and J lost 6 bases. The germline CDR1 and CDR2 sequences are SGHNT and YENEEA. This CDR3 spans 14 amino acids. The CDR3 DNA sequence: TGTGCCAGCAGCTTAGGGCTAGGGGGCGATGGCTACACCTTC. Translated: CASSLGLGGDGYTF.

The rearrangement links TRBV7-2 to TRBJ1-2; D remains unclear. Per germline, CDR1 SGHTA and CDR2 FQGNSA. V was cut by 9 bases and J by 5 bases, with 10 bases left in between. The CDR3 is 11 amino acids. CDR3 in amino acids: CASSVGYGYTF. In DNA form, the CDR3 reads TGTGCCAGTTCGGTCGGGTATGGCTACACCTTC.

At least ten counts were recorded for this clone. This sequence joins TRBV5-5 and TRBJ2-7, with 7 bases lining up with TRBD1. The CDR3 has 16 residues. V trimming: 2 bases; J trimming: 5 bases; junction bases outside the gene matches: 13. CDR1 is SGHKS, CDR2 YYEKEE, per germline (reference sequence). CDR3 bases: TGTGCCAGCAGCTTAAGACCAAGACAGGGCATCGACGAGCAGTACTTC. It yields the protein CASSLRPRQGIDEQYF.

The chain recombines TRBV19 with TRBJ2-7; 11 positions match TRBD1. From germline, CDR1 is LNHDA and CDR2 SQIVND (reference sequence). Trimming at V came to 1 base and at J to 4 bases, leaving 9 bases not matched to a gene. The CDR3 is 17 residues long. The CDR3 bases are TGTGCCAGTAGTATAGCCGGTGGACAGGGGGCGCTTTACGAGCAGTACTTC. It encodes CASSIAGGQGALYEQYF.